What follows is one TCR beta chain and its context. Antigen: not known. While unrecorded immune exposures were likely, the donors were nominally healthy when sampled. PCR used 60 Vbeta primers and 13 Jbeta primers. The method was immunoSEQ multiplex PCR; TCRdb's version includes in-frame clones alone and lacks a portion of them. Here the sample table reports 35,000 to 45,000 clones. The record originates from a study of cytomegalovirus exposure and HLA in healthy donors. Background on the study: An earlier analysis found some 120 million unique TCR beta sequences from around 180 million T cells. Around 78 million unique TCRs, all from HLA-typed donors, were included in an early release of the data. Study-wide results and limits: In vitro work confirmed that a few CMV-associated chains recognize CMV antigens.

V dropped 3 bases and J dropped 0 bases, with 12 bases sitting between them. The CDR3 sequence is 16 residues long. Germline V CDR1 and CDR2: LNHDA, SQIVND (reference sequence). The receptor's source is a male donor in good health and CMV-seronegative. The chain links TRBV19 to TRBJ2-4; possible D gene TRBD2, 5 bases. The sample comprised PBMCs. The DNA for the CDR3 is TGTGCCAGTAGTATGGGGTGGACTTTAGCCAAAAACATTCAGTACTTC. The encoded protein is CASSMGWTLAKNIQYF.